This TCR beta chain was identified during a study of T cell responses to AZD1222 COVID-19 vaccine. Of note for this clone: Antigen unknown.

Per germline, CDR1 SGHAT and CDR2 FQNNGV. V shed 5 bases and J shed 10 bases, with 12 bases lying between them. This CDR3 region has 12 residues. Findings and caveats of the study: Of the AZD1222 recipients, only six were seropositive at baseline.

Some clones are missing from TCRdb's copy, which holds only in-frame ones; the method was immunoSEQ multiplex PCR. The sample lists approximately 140,000 clones, 92% occurring once. The sequence derives from an adult who received the AZD1222 COVID-19 vaccine. V and J are TRBV11-2 and TRBJ2-1; D is unclear. This material consisted of peripheral blood, taken 28 days after the second AZD1222 dose. The CDR3 region has the DNA TGTGCCAGCAGCCCTGTGGAATACGAGCAGTTCTTC. It yields the protein CASSPVEYEQFF.